Shown below are 22 T cell receptor beta chains from a single sample sequenced in a study of blood T cells in healthy people across ages. Primers used in a second PCR of about 7 to 12 cycles were a sample-barcoded 5' primer and a J-beta primer mix. TCRdb re-called the 5' RACE reads with MiXCR, one entry per CDR3 protein. Of approximately 1,000,000 distinct CDR3 sequences in the sample, more than 35% were seen once. Sequencing was carried out using blood. The receptors were sampled from a woman in her sixties in good health.

With respect to this clonotype: One end of the junction varies from germline; a read error may be responsible. The genes are TRBV9 and TRBJ2-1; 10 bases are shared with TRBD2. This CDR3 comprises 13 residues. Germline CDR1 SGDLS, CDR2 YYNGEE. CDR3 region: CASSTGTSDEQSF. The CDR3 bases are TGTGCCAGCAGCACGGGGACTAGCGATGAGCAGTCCTTC.

This clonotype was counted only a few times. The chain uses TRBV10-3 and TRBJ2-1; 10 bases line up with TRBD2. Germline CDR1 ENHRY, CDR2 SYGVKD. V lost 6 bases, J lost 4 bases, and 6 bases stayed unmatched. The CDR3 loop spans 15 amino acids. The CDR3 sequence: CAIRAGTSAYNEQFF. The CDR3, as DNA: TGTGCCATCAGAGCCGGGACTAGCGCATACAATGAGCAGTTCTTC.

V gene TRBV6-6 combines with J gene TRBJ2-1, with D hard to call. V was clipped by 6 bases and J by 2 bases, with 11 bases between them. The V gene's germline CDR1 is MNHNY and CDR2 SVGAGI (reference sequence). The CDR3 is 14 amino acids. The CDR3 here is CASRKDPAYNEQFF. CDR3 bases: TGTGCCAGCAGAAAAGACCCAGCCTACAATGAGCAGTTCTTC.

The chain employs TRBV27 and TRBJ2-1; 7 nucleotides line up with TRBD2. The CDR3 length is 15 residues. Germline lookup yields CDR1 MNHEY and CDR2 SMNVEV (reference sequence). V shed 8 bases and J 6 bases; nucleotides not matched to a gene: 13. The DNA for the CDR3 is TGTGCCAGCTTTTCGGGCGCTAGCGGAGCCAATGAGCAGTTCTTC. It yields the protein CASFSGASGANEQFF.

This clonotype has only a few counts. The chain recombines TRBV7-2 with TRBJ2-3; TRBD1 might be the D (5 bases). CDR1 and CDR2 from the germline V gene are SGHTA and FQGNSA. V was pared by 1 base and J by 7 bases, with 15 bases between. This CDR3 is built from 15 residues. The DNA of the CDR3 is TGTGCCAGCAGCTTAGAAGGGGTGGTGGAAAATACGCAGTATTTT. As protein: CASSLEGVVENTQYF. Together with reference TRBV7-2 and TRBJ2-3, the CDR3 gives the full variable domain: GAGVSQSPSNKVTEKGKDVELRCDPISGHTALYWYRQSLGQGLEFLIYFQGNSAPDKSGLPSDRFSAERTGGSVSTLTIQRTQQEDSAVYLCASSLEGVVENTQYFGPGTRLTVL.

Note on this clonotype: Relative to the germline gene, one junction end is altered; a read error may explain this. The chain uses TRBV10-1 and TRBJ2-5, with 9 positions matching TRBD2. Germline loops: CDR1 WNHNN, CDR2 SYGVQD (reference sequence). The CDR3 totals 15 residues. The CDR3 nucleotides are TGCGCCACCAGTGAGTCCCTAGCGGGACAAGAGACCCAGTACTTC. It translates to CATSESLAGQETQYF.

Regarding this clonotype: A much larger clone differs by one base, so this may be a read error. This chain connects TRBV18 to TRBJ2-5; either TRBD1 or TRBD2 may supply D (5 bases each). This CDR3 spans 13 amino acids. Germline CDR1 and CDR2: KGHSH and LQKENI. The CDR3 bases are TGTGCCAGCTCACCACGTGGGGGAGAGATCCAGTACTTC. Its translation is CASSPRGGEIQYF.

The rearrangement uses TRBV12-3 or TRBV12-4 and TRBJ2-3; D gene unclear. Between the trimmed V and J ends, which lost 2 bases and 4 bases, there was a span of 16 bases. The CDR3 is made up of 16 amino acids. The CDR3 reads CASSLRRQPGSDTQYF. DNA for the CDR3: TGTGCCAGCAGTTTAAGGCGGCAACCCGGGTCAGATACGCAGTATTTT.

The table lists this clonotype with many counts. The chain uses TRBV27 and TRBJ2-7; 8 bases match TRBD1. The CDR3 totals 11 residues. Per the germline V gene, CDR1 is MNHEY and CDR2 is SMNVEV (reference sequence). V was pared by 7 bases and J by 7 bases, with 3 bases of the junction left unmatched. In nucleotides, the CDR3 is TGTGCCAGCACAGGGGGCAGGGAGCAGTACTTC. Its translation: CASTGGREQYF.

This rearrangement joins TRBV11-2 to TRBJ2-7; D unclear. Germline lookup yields CDR1 SGHAT and CDR2 FQNNGV. This CDR3 is built from 10 residues. V was shortened by 5 bases and J by 7 bases, with 6 bases between the two germline ends. The CDR3 coding sequence is TGTGCCAGCAGCCTTATAGAGCAGTACTTC. Its protein is CASSLIEQYF.

V gene TRBV10-3 combines with J gene TRBJ1-2; D is possibly TRBD1 (5 bases). Germline-derived CDR1 and CDR2 are ENHRY and SYGVKD. The ends were cut back, 3 bases at V and 2 bases at J, with 7 bases in the middle. CDR3 length equals 13 residues. The CDR3 loop reads CAISEDRNYGYTF. The CDR3 region has the DNA TGTGCCATCAGTGAAGACAGAAACTATGGCTACACCTTC.

The chain uses TRBV4-2 and TRBJ1-2; a possible D gene is TRBD1 (5 bases). Deletions cut 0 bases from V and 4 bases from J, with 18 bases between. Germline lookup yields CDR1 LGHNA and CDR2 YNFKEQ. CDR3 length: 17 residues. The chain's CDR3 is CASSQDLGQGGSYGYTF. CDR3 DNA sequence: TGTGCCAGCAGCCAAGATCTCGGGCAGGGCGGGAGCTATGGCTACACCTTC.

The table lists this clonotype with a few counts. V and J are TRBV28 and TRBJ2-1; D unclear. V lost 4 bases, J lost 9 bases, and 13 bases lay in between. The germline CDR1 and CDR2 sequences are MDHEN and SYDVKM. This CDR3 region has 13 residues. The CDR3 loop is CASSSQPQPEQFF. Written as DNA, the CDR3 is TGTGCCAGCAGTTCCCAACCCCAGCCTGAGCAGTTCTTC.

The sample holds a few counts of this clonotype. The rearrangement joins TRBV4-2 to TRBJ1-5; D gene unclear. V was pared by 4 bases and J by 4 bases, with 17 bases between. CDR1 LGHNA and CDR2 YNFKEQ come from the germline V gene. CDR3 length: 16 amino acids. In DNA, the CDR3 is TGTGCCAGCAGCCCCAGCTCCCGGGATTTTAATCAGCCCCAGCATTTT. This encodes CASSPSSRDFNQPQHF.

This clonotype appeared a few times. The V call is TRBV10-3, the J call TRBJ2-7; a weak D match, TRBD2 (6 bases). This CDR3 spans 13 amino acids. Trimming left V 7 bases short and J 5 bases short, with 15 bases between. Germline V gives CDR1 ENHRY, CDR2 SYGVKD. The CDR3 is CAIMRLPGDEQYF. The CDR3 coding sequence is TGTGCCATCATGCGGCTTCCGGGGGACGAGCAGTACTTC.

The rearrangement links TRBV12-3 or TRBV12-4 to TRBJ1-2; possibly TRBD1 for D (6 bases). This CDR3 region has 15 residues. With 3 bases removed from V and 0 bases from J, the gap between germline ends came to 11 bases. CDR3 loop: CASSFHRASNYGYTF. Written as DNA, the CDR3 is TGTGCCAGCAGTTTCCACAGGGCCTCTAACTATGGCTACACCTTC.

This chain links TRBV20-1 with TRBJ2-1; maybe TRBD1 (5 bases). The J call is doubtful: the DNA matches TRBJ2-7 better. This CDR3 region has 14 residues. Germline CDR1 is DFQATT and CDR2 is SNEGSKA (reference sequence). The CDR3 spells CSTTESPPYNEQYF. DNA of the CDR3: TGCAGTACGACAGAGTCCCCTCCCTACAATGAGCAGTACTTC.

This sequence joins TRBV29-1 and TRBJ1-2; TRBD1 matches at 7 bases. From germline, CDR1 is SQVTM and CDR2 ANQGSEA. The CDR3 runs to 12 residues. After removal of 7 bases from V and 6 bases from J, the junction contained 8 bases not matched to a gene. CDR3 in DNA: TGCAGCGGGCACAGGGGTGGGGATGGCTACACCTTC. It yields the protein CSGHRGGDGYTF. The variable domain in full, completed from reference TRBV29-1 and TRBJ1-2, reads SAVISQKPSRDICQRGTSLTIQCQVDSQVTMMFWYRQQPGQSLTLIATANQGSEATYESGFVIDKFPISRPNLTFSTLTVSNMSPEDSSIYLCSGHRGGDGYTFGSGTRLTVV.

V and J are TRBV7-9 and TRBJ2-1; TRBD2 matches 7 bases. CDR1 SEHNR and CDR2 FQNEAQ come from the germline V gene (reference sequence). The ends lost 3 bases at V and 4 bases at J; junction bases unmatched: 9. The length of the CDR3 is 16 residues. The CDR3 DNA is TGTGCCAGCAGCTTCTTAAGCGGGAAATCTTACAATGAGCAGTTCTTC. As protein: CASSFLSGKSYNEQFF.

The chain employs TRBV27 and TRBJ1-2; D unclear. The V end lost 0 bases, the J end lost 8 bases, and 13 bases lay between the germline ends. Germline CDR1 MNHEY, CDR2 SMNVEV (reference sequence). The CDR3 consists of 14 residues. CDR3 in DNA: TGTGCCAGCAGTTTATCGGTAGTGACTGGAGGCTACACCTTC. This gives the protein CASSLSVVTGGYTF.

The J gene is TRBJ2-7, the V gene TRBV2; tentative D call: TRBD1 (6 bases). V was trimmed by 5 bases and J by 4 bases, leaving 18 bases between them. CDR1 and CDR2 from the germline V gene are SNHLY and FYNNEI. The CDR3 contains 15 residues. The CDR3 DNA is TGTGCCAGCAGTCCCATTGGGGGCGGCTCGTACGAGCAGTACTTC. It specifies CASSPIGGGSYEQYF. Full variable domain (missing parts from reference TRBV2 and TRBJ2-7): EPEVTQTPSHQVTQMGQEVILRCVPISNHLYFYWYRQILGQKVEFLVSFYNNEISEKSEIFDDQFSVERPDGSNFTLKIRSTKLEDSAMYFCASSPIGGGSYEQYFGPGTRLTVT.

The chain recombines TRBV24-1 with TRBJ2-7; 8 bases match TRBD1. The CDR3 loop spans 16 amino acids. CDR1 is KGHDR, CDR2 SFDVKD, per germline. V lost 3 bases and J lost 2; bases outside the gene matches: 8. The DNA of the CDR3 is TGTGCCACCAGTGATCCGGGACAGGACAATCCCTACGAGCAGTACTTC. It is translated as CATSDPGQDNPYEQYF.